This T cell receptor beta chain was observed in a study of T cells in Graves' hyperthyroidism and ophthalmopathy. Study-wide points: Blood also held most thyroid clonotypes expanded beyond 0.001.

Amplification of TCR beta CDR3 regions used RNA as the template. The HTBI primer set drove a first-round RT-PCR of the TCR CDR3. From the multiplex PCR reads, TCRdb called clonotypes with MiXCR, one entry per CDR3 protein. The sample contains about 420,000 distinct CDR3 sequences, roughly 13% of which appear only once. Thyroid ultrasound, orbital computed tomography, clinical symptoms, and serum thyroxine and TRAb underpinned diagnoses. Fresh peripheral blood, roughly 9.8 ml of it, supplied the PBMCs. This clonotype was seen more than once but under ten times. The target antigen is unknown. Trimming removed 11 bases at V and 8 bases at J, with 16 bases between. Germline V gene lookup returns CDR1 ENHRY and CDR2 SYGVKD. The CDR3 has 13 amino acids.

J is TRBJ1-6 and V is TRBV10-3; the D gene is possibly TRBD1 (5 bases). The receptor was isolated from a woman younger than 35 with Graves' hyperthyroidism. Material for sequencing was blood. CDR3 DNA: TGTGCCTCAGGGACCGGTGGGGATTCACCCCTCCACTTT. The encoded protein is CASGTGGDSPLHF.